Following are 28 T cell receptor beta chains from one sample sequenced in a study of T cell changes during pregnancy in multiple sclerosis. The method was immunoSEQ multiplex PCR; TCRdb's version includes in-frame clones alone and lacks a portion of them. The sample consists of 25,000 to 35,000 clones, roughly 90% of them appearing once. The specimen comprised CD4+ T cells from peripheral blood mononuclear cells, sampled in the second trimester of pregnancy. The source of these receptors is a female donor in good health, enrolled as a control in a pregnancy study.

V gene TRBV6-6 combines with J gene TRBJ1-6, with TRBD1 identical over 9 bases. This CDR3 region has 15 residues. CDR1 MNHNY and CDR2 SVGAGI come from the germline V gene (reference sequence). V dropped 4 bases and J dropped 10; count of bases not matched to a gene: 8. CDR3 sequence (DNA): TGTGCCAGCAGTTTCCAGGACAGGGGCCACTCACCCCTCCACTTT. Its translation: CASSFQDRGHSPLHF.

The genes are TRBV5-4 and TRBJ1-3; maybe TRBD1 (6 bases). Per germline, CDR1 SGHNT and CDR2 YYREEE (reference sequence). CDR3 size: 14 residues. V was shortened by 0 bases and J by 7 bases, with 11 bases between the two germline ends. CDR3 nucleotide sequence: TGTGCCAGCAGCTTGGACAGGGCCCGGAACACCATATATTTT. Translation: CASSLDRARNTIYF.

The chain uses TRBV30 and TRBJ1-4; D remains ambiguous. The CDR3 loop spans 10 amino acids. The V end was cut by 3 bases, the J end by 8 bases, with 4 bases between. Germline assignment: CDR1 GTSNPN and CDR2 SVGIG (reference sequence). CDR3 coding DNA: TGTGCCTGGAGACAGGAAAAACTGTTTTTT. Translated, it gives CAWRQEKLFF.

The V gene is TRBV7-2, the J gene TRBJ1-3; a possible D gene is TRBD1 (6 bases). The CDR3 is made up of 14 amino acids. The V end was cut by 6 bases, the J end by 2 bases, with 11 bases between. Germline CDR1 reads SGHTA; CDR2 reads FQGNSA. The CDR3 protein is CASSTQGTGNTIYF. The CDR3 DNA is TGTGCCAGCAGTACACAGGGAACTGGAAACACCATATATTTT.

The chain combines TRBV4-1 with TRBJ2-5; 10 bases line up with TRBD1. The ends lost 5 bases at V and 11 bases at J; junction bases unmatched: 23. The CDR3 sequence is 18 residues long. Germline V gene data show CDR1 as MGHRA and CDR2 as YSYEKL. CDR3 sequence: CASSDVDRGLGGGPGQYF. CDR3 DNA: TGCGCCAGCAGCGACGTTGACAGGGGGCTAGGTGGAGGACCTGGGCAGTACTTC.

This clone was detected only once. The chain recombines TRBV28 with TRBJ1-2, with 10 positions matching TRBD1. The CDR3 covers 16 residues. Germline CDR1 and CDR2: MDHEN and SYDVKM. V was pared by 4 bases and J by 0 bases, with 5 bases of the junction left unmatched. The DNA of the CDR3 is TGTGCCAGCAGTTCACCCGACAGGGGGCCTAACTATGGCTACACCTTC. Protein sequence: CASSSPDRGPNYGYTF.

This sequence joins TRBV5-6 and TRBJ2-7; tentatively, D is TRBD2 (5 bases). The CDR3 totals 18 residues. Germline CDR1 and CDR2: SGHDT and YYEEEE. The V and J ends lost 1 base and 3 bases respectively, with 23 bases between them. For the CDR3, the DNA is TGTGCCAGCAGCTTGTATGTTCCCGACGGGGATCTCATCTACGAGCAGTACTTC. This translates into CASSLYVPDGDLIYEQYF.

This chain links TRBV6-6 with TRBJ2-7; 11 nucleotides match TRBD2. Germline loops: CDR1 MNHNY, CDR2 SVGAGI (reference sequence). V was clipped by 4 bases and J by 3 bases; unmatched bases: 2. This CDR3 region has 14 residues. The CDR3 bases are TGTGCCAGCAGTTTGACTAGCGGGATCTACGAGCAGTACTTC. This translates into CASSLTSGIYEQYF.

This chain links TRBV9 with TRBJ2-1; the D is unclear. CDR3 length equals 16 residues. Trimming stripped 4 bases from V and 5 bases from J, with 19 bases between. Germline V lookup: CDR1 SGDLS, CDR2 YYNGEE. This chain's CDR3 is CASSPTTRPFDNEQFF. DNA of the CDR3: TGTGCCAGCAGCCCCACAACCCGTCCTTTCGACAATGAGCAGTTCTTC.

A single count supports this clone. CDR3: CSAWAGGPFNEQFF. For the CDR3, the DNA is TGCAGCGCCTGGGCCGGGGGACCCTTCAATGAGCAGTTCTTC. This chain links TRBV29-1 with TRBJ2-1, with D perhaps TRBD2 (6 bases). Germline CDR1 SQVTM, CDR2 ANQGSEA. The CDR3 extends over 14 amino acids. Trimming left V 7 bases short and J 6 bases short, with 19 bases between.

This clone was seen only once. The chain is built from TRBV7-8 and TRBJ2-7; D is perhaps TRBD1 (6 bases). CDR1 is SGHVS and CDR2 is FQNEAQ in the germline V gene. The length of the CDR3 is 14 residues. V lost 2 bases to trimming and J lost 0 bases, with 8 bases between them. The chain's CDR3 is CASSLSDSSYEQYF. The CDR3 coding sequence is TGTGCCAGCAGCTTATCGGACAGCTCCTACGAGCAGTACTTC.

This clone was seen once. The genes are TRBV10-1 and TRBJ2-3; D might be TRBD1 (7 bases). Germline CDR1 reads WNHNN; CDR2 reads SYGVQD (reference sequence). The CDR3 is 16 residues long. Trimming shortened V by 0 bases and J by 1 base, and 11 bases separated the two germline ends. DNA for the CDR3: TGCGCCAGCAGTGAGTCAGGCAGGGGGGGCACAGATACGCAGTATTTT. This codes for CASSESGRGGTDTQYF.

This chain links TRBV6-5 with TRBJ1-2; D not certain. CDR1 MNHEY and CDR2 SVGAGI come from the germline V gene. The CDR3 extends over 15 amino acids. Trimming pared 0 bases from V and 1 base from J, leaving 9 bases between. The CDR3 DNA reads TGTGCCAGCAGTTACTCGTCGACTAATAACTATGGCTACACCTTC. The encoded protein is CASSYSSTNNYGYTF.

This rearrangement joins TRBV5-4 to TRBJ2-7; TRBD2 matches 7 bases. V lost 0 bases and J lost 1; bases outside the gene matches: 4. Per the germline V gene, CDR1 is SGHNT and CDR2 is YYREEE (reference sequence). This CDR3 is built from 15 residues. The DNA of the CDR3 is TGTGCCAGCAGCTTGGTTCCGGGGGGATCCTACGAGCAGTACTTC. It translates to CASSLVPGGSYEQYF.

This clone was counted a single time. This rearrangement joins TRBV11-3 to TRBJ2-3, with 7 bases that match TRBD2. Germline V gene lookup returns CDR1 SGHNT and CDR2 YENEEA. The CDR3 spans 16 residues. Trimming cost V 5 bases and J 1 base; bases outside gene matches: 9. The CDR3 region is CASSGVGGGGTDTQYF. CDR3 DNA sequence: TGTGCCAGCAGCGGGGTGGGGGGGGGAGGCACAGATACGCAGTATTTT.

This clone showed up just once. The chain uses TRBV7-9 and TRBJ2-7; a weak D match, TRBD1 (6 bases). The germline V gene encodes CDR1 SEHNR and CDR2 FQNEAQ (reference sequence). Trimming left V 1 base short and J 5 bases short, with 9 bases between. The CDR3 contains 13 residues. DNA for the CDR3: TGTGCCAGCAGCTTAGAACAGGGTCACGAGCAGTACTTC. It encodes CASSLEQGHEQYF.

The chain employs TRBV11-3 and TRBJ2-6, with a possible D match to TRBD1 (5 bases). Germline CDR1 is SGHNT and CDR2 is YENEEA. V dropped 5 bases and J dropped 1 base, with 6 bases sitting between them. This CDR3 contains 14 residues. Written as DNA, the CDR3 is TGTGCCAGCAGCAGACAGTCTGGGGCCAACGTCCTGACTTTC. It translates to CASSRQSGANVLTF.

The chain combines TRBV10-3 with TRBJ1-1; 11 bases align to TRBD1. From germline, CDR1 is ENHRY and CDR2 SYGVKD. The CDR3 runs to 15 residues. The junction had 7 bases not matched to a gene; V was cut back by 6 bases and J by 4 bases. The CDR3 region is CAISLKGQGATEAFF. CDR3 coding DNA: TGTGCCATCAGCCTAAAAGGACAGGGGGCCACTGAAGCTTTCTTT.

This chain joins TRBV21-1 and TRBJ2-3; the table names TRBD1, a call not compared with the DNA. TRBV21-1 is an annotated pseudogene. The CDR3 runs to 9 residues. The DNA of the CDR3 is TGTGCCAGCAGCAAGACCTGGGCTTTT. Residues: CASSKTWAF.

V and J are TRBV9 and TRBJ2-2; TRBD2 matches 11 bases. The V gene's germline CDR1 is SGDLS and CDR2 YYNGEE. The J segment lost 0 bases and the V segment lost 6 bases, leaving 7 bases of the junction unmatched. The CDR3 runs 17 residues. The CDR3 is CASTPTSGGSNTGELFF. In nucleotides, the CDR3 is TGTGCCAGCACCCCTACTAGCGGGGGTTCGAACACCGGGGAGCTGTTTTTT.

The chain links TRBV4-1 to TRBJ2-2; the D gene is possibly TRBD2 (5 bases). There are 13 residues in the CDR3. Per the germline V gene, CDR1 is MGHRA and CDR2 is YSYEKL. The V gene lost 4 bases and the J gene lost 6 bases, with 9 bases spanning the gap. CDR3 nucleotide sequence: TGCGCCAGCAGCCGCCCCGGGGCCGGGGAGCTGTTTTTT. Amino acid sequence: CASSRPGAGELFF.

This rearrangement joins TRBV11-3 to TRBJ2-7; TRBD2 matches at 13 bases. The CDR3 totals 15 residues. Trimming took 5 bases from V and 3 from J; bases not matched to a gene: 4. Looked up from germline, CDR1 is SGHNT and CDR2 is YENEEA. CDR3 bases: TGTGCCAGCAGCCCGGGACTAGCGGGGTACTACGAGCAGTACTTC. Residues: CASSPGLAGYYEQYF.

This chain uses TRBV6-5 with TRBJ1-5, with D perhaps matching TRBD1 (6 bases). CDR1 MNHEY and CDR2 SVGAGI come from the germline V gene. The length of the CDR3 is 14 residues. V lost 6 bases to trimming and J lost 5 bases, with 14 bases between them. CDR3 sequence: CASSRDIAYQPQHF. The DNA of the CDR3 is TGTGCCAGCAGCAGGGACATAGCCTATCAGCCCCAGCATTTT.

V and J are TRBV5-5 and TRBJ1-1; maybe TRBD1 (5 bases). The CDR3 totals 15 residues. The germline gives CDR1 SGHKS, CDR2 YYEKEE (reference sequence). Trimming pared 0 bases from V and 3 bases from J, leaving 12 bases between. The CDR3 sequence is CASSLVQGRYTEAFF. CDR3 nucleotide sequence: TGTGCCAGCAGCTTGGTGCAGGGCCGATACACTGAAGCTTTCTTT. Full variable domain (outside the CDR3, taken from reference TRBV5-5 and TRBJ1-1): DAGVTQSPTHLIKTRGQQVTLRCSPISGHKSVSWYQQVLGQGPQFIFQYYEKEERGRGNFPDRFSARQFPNYSSELNVNALLLGDSALYLCASSLVQGRYTEAFFGQGTRLTVV.

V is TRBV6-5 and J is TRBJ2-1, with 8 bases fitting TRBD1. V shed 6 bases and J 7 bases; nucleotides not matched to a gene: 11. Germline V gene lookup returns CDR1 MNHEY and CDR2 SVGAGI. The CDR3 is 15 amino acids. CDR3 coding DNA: TGTGCCAGCAGATATGAGGCAGGGGACAGGAATGAGCAGTTCTTC. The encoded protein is CASRYEAGDRNEQFF.

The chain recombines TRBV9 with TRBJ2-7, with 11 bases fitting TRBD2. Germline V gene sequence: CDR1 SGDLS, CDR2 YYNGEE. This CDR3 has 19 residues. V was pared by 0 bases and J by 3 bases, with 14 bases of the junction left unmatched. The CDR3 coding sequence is TGTGCCAGCAGCGTAGGTCAGGGGACACCCGGGACTAGCGGCTACGAGCAGTACTTC. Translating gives CASSVGQGTPGTSGYEQYF.

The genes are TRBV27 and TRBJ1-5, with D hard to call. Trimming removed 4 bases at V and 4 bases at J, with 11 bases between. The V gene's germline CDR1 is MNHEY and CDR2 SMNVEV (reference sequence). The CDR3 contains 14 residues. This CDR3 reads CASSSPTANQPQHF. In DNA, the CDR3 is TGTGCCAGCAGTTCGCCTACAGCTAATCAGCCCCAGCATTTT.

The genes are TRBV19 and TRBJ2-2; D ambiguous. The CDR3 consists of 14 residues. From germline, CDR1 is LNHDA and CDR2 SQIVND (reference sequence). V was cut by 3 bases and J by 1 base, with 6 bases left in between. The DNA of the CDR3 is TGTGCCAGTAGTATGGCCAGGAACACCGGGGAGCTGTTTTTT. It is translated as CASSMARNTGELFF. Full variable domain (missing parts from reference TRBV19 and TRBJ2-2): DGGITQSPKYLFRKEGQNVTLSCEQNLNHDAMYWYRQDPGQGLRLIYYSQIVNDFQKGDIAEGYSVSREKKESFPLTVTSAQKNPTAFYLCASSMARNTGELFFGEGSRLTVL.